What follows are 9 T cell receptor beta chains derived from one specimen sequenced in a study of T cell responses to AZD1222 COVID-19 vaccine. Sequencing used immunoSEQ multiplex PCR; TCRdb keeps in-frame clones, though not all of them. Among roughly 81,000 clones, around 90% were seen once, and the ten largest hold about 16%. The sample here was peripheral blood, taken on day 0 of AZD1222 vaccination. These receptors came from an adult in good health.

The V and J genes are TRBV5-1 and TRBJ1-1; D might be TRBD1 (5 bases). The germline V and J ends were trimmed by 4 bases and 0 bases, with 31 bases remaining between them. In germline, CDR1 is SGHRS, CDR2 YFSETQ. This CDR3 spans 21 amino acids. CDR3 sequence (DNA): TGCGCCAGCAGCGAAAATCGGGTAAGGGGCAGGGAAGGTCGGATGAACACTGAAGCTTTCTTT. This codes for CASSENRVRGREGRMNTEAFF.

In its sample, this clone was seen a few times. The J gene is TRBJ1-3, the V gene TRBV3-1 (or the pseudogene TRBV3-2); D is unclear. There are 14 residues in the CDR3. CDR1 LGHDT and CDR2 YNNKEL come from the germline V gene (reference sequence). The V end lost 4 bases, the J end lost 7 bases, and 14 bases lay between the germline ends. The CDR3 DNA reads as TGTGCCAGCAGCCTTGGGTCTGAGACTAACACCATATATTTT. Translating gives CASSLGSETNTIYF.

This chain joins TRBV7-8 and TRBJ1-1, with TRBD1 identical over 7 bases. V was pared by 9 bases and J by 2 bases, with 6 bases of the junction left unmatched. This CDR3 has 13 amino acids. Germline V CDR1 and CDR2: SGHVS, FQNEAQ. Written as DNA, the CDR3 is TGTGCCAGTTCGGACAGGATTAACACTGAAGCTTTCTTT. It translates to CASSDRINTEAFF.

This clone has just a few counts. The V and J genes are TRBV3-1 (or the pseudogene TRBV3-2) and TRBJ1-3; D is possibly TRBD1 (5 bases). V lost 3 bases and J 8 bases, leaving 5 bases between the germline ends. The CDR3 has 11 amino acids. Germline V CDR1 and CDR2: LGHDT, YNNKEL (reference sequence). The CDR3 reads CASSQGDTIYF. The CDR3 DNA follows: TGTGCCAGCAGCCAGGGGGACACCATATATTTT.

This chain connects TRBV7-3 to TRBJ1-6; D is possibly TRBD1 (5 bases). CDR3 length: 14 residues. Trimming removed 3 bases from V and 8 bases from J, with 11 bases in between. Germline lookup yields CDR1 SGHTA and CDR2 FQGTGA. CDR3 in amino acids: CASSFGGGDSPLHF. The CDR3 nucleotides are TGTGCCAGCAGCTTCGGGGGAGGGGATTCACCCCTCCACTTT. The full variable domain, in which reference TRBV7-3 and TRBJ1-6 provide the parts outside the CDR3, is GAGVSQTPSNKVTEKGKYVELRCDPISGHTALYWYRQSLGQGPEFLIYFQGTGAADDSGLPNDRFFAVRPEGSVSTLKIQRTERGDSAVYLCASSFGGGDSPLHFGNGTRLTVT.

This chain joins TRBV19 and TRBJ2-3, with D maybe TRBD2 (5 bases). The CDR3 loop spans 14 amino acids. Germline V gene sequence: CDR1 LNHDA, CDR2 SQIVND (reference sequence). CDR3: CGSKAASLSDTQYF. Written as DNA, the CDR3 is TGTGGGTCAAAGGCAGCTAGCCTTTCCGATACGCAGTATTTT.

The chain links TRBV5-1 to TRBJ2-7, with D perhaps matching TRBD1 or TRBD2 (5 bases each). Trimming took 2 bases from V and 3 from J, leaving 12 bases between them. This CDR3 is 14 amino acids long. Per the germline V gene, CDR1 is SGHRS and CDR2 is YFSETQ. The CDR3 spells CASSFGQGVYEQYF. The CDR3 DNA sequence: TGCGCCAGCAGCTTCGGCCAGGGAGTCTACGAGCAGTACTTC.

The chain couples TRBV30 to TRBJ1-4; no clear D. Germline values: CDR1 GTSNPN, CDR2 SVGIG (reference sequence). This CDR3 comprises 11 residues. Trimming stripped 3 bases from V and 5 bases from J, with 4 bases between. In DNA form, the CDR3 reads TGTGCCTGGAGCAAGAATGAAAAACTGTTTTTT. Its translation is CAWSKNEKLFF.

V and J are TRBV12-3 or TRBV12-4 and TRBJ1-1; D remains ambiguous. V lost 1 base and J lost 7, with 10 bases in between. The CDR3 spans 13 residues. The CDR3 DNA reads as TGTGCCAGCAGTTTAGTAGCTTTGGGTGAAGCTTTCTTT. Translation gives CASSLVALGEAFF.